This TCR beta chain was recovered during a study of blood T cell repertoires in COVID-19. Trimming stripped 6 bases from V and 8 bases from J, with 22 bases between. CDR1 MNHEY and CDR2 SVGAGI come from the germline V gene. The CDR3 contains 15 residues. The protocol was immunoSEQ multiplex PCR, while the TCRdb copy is restricted to in-frame clones and leaves out a portion. The sample shows around 300,000 clones, around 90% of them seen only once. The chain combines TRBV6-5 with TRBJ1-2; the D gene is possibly TRBD1 (5 bases). The receptor's source is a man younger than 35 with active or convalescent COVID-19. The sequenced sample was peripheral blood. CDR3 sequence: CASRPPTGDLGGYTF. CDR3 in DNA: TGTGCCAGCAGACCTCCCACGGGGGATTTAGGGGGCTACACCTTC.